What follows are 12 T cell receptor beta chains derived from one specimen sequenced in a study of shared clonotypes between healthy human individuals. TCRdb's copy holds only in-frame clones and misses some; the assay was immunoSEQ multiplex PCR. The table records 950,000 to 1,300,000 clones, around 75% of them present only once. Sequenced input: memory CD4+ T cells sorted from blood. Subset given: CD45RA-negative fraction. These receptors originate from a man between 18 and 35 years old in good health.

J is TRBJ1-4 and V is TRBV29-1; D gene unclear. The germline V gene encodes CDR1 SQVTM and CDR2 ANQGSEA. V was pared by 5 bases and J by 5 bases, with 6 bases between. The CDR3 covers 11 residues. CDR3 nucleotides: TGCAGCGTTTGGGCAAATGAAAAACTGTTTTTT. Protein: CSVWANEKLFF.

The chain links TRBV5-5 to TRBJ1-5, with a possible D match to TRBD1 (5 bases). The germline V gene has CDR1 SGHKS and CDR2 YYEKEE (reference sequence). The CDR3 is 16 residues long. Deletions cut 1 base from V and 0 bases from J, with 11 bases between. The CDR3 region is CASSLRGPLSNQPQHF. The CDR3 DNA reads TGTGCCAGCAGCTTGAGGGGTCCGCTTAGCAATCAGCCCCAGCATTTT.

This clone was detected a few times. The rearrangement links TRBV18 to TRBJ1-2; no clear D. This CDR3 has 14 residues. From germline, CDR1 is KGHSH and CDR2 LQKENI. The V end lost 6 bases, the J end lost 0 bases, and 11 bases lay between the germline ends. CDR3 bases: TGTGCCAGCTCTGTGAGCAGTACTAACTATGGCTACACCTTC. Its translation is CASSVSSTNYGYTF.

This clone appeared a few times. The rearrangement uses TRBV10-1 and TRBJ2-1, with TRBD2 matching over 9 bases. Germline assignment: CDR1 WNHNN and CDR2 SYGVQD (reference sequence). The CDR3 is 14 amino acids. J was trimmed by 6 bases and V by 5 bases; bases with no gene match: 5. CDR3 in DNA: TGCGCCAGCAGTCGGGCGGGGGGGTCCAATGAGCAGTTCTTC. Translation: CASSRAGGSNEQFF.

This clone was detected only once. The chain combines TRBV11-2 with TRBJ1-1; D call uncertain. Per germline, CDR1 SGHAT and CDR2 FQNNGV. Trimming stripped 2 bases from V and 3 bases from J, with 10 bases between. CDR3 length: 14 residues. This CDR3 reads CASSLIPSDTEAFF. Written as DNA, the CDR3 is TGTGCCAGCAGCTTAATCCCTAGCGACACTGAAGCTTTCTTT.

Notes on this clone: Other DNA sequences in this sample translate to the same CDR3. V usage is TRBV6-5 and J usage is TRBJ1-1; no reliable D call. The CDR3 covers 12 residues. Germline loops: CDR1 MNHEY, CDR2 SVGAGI. V lost 4 bases and J lost 7, with 10 bases in between. The DNA of the CDR3 is TGTGCCAGCAGTTCAGCCGGGAGTGAAGCTTTCTTT. Its protein product is CASSSAGSEAFF.

The chain has TRBV19 and TRBJ2-3, with 16 bases matching TRBD2. CDR1 is LNHDA, CDR2 SQIVND, per germline (reference sequence). The CDR3 is 17 amino acids. With 6 bases clipped from V and 2 bases from J, the junction kept 5 bases outside the gene matches. The CDR3, as DNA: TGTGCCAGTAGCACGGGACTAGCGGGGGGGAACACAGATACGCAGTATTTT. It yields the protein CASSTGLAGGNTDTQYF.

This chain connects TRBV27 to TRBJ2-7; 8 positions agree with TRBD1. The CDR3 is made up of 14 amino acids. The V gene end was trimmed by 3 bases and the J gene end by 8 bases; junction bases not matched to a gene: 9. CDR1 is MNHEY and CDR2 is SMNVEV in the germline V gene (reference sequence). The DNA for the CDR3 is TGTGCCAGCAGTTTGGGTCAGGGGGCGCGGAAGCAGTACTTC. Translation: CASSLGQGARKQYF.

As for this clone: Other DNA variants within this sample encode the same CDR3. The chain links TRBV9 to TRBJ2-3; no definite D call. The CDR3 spans 14 residues. The V end was cut by 0 bases, the J end by 0 bases, with 5 bases between. The germline V gene encodes CDR1 SGDLS and CDR2 YYNGEE. CDR3 sequence: CASSVDLSTDTQYF. The CDR3 DNA sequence: TGTGCCAGCAGCGTAGATCTAAGCACAGATACGCAGTATTTT.

The chain carries TRBV14 and TRBJ2-2; D unclear. This CDR3 region has 14 residues. V shed 1 base and J shed 5 bases, with 8 bases lying between them. Germline V gene data show CDR1 as SGHDN and CDR2 as FVKESK. In DNA, the CDR3 is TGTGCCAGCAGCCAAGTAATAGCAACCGGGGAGCTGTTTTTT. Protein product: CASSQVIATGELFF. The full variable domain, its missing parts supplied by reference TRBV14 and TRBJ2-2, is EAGVTQFPSHSVIEKGQTVTLRCDPISGHDNLYWYRRVMGKEIKFLLHFVKESKQDESGMPNNRFLAERTGGTYSTLKVQPAELEDSGVYFCASSQVIATGELFFGEGSRLTVL.

The V call is TRBV5-1, the J call TRBJ1-2, with a tentative D call TRBD1 (6 bases). Germline V gives CDR1 SGHRS, CDR2 YFSETQ. The CDR3 is made up of 14 amino acids. Between the trimmed V and J ends, which lost 4 bases and 4 bases, there was a span of 14 bases. The CDR3 is CASSPDSHGYGYTF. The CDR3, as DNA: TGCGCCAGCAGCCCGGACAGTCACGGCTATGGCTACACCTTC. Variable domain in full (rest from reference TRBV5-1 and TRBJ1-2): KAGVTQTPRYLIKTRGQQVTLSCSPISGHRSVSWYQQTPGQGLQFLFEYFSETQRNKGNFPGRFSGRQFSNSRSEMNVSTLELGDSALYLCASSPDSHGYGYTFGSGTRLTVV.

This rearrangement joins TRBV6-5 to TRBJ2-3, with D perhaps matching TRBD2 (6 bases). The CDR3 is 13 amino acids. In germline, CDR1 is MNHEY, CDR2 SVGAGI. V lost 2 bases and J lost 5, with 8 bases in between. For the CDR3, the DNA is TGTGCCAGCAGTTACGTCGGGGGAGATACGCAGTATTTT. Its translation: CASSYVGGDTQYF.